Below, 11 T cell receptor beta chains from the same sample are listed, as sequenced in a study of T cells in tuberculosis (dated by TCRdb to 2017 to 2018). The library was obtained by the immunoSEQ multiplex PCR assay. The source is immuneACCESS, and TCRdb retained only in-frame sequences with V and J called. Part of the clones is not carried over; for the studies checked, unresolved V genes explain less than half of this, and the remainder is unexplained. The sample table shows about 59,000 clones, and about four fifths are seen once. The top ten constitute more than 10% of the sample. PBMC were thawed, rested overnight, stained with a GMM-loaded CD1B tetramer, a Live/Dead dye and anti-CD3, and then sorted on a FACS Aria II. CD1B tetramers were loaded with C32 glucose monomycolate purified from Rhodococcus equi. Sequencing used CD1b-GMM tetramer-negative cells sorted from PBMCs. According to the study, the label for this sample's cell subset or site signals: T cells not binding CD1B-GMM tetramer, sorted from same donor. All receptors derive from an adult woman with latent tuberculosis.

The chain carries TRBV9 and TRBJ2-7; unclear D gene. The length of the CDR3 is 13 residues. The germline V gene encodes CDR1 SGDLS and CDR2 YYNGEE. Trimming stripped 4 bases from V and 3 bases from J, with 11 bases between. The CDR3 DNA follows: TGTGCCAGCAGCCCCACCCAGTACTACGAGCAGTACTTC. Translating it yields CASSPTQYYEQYF.

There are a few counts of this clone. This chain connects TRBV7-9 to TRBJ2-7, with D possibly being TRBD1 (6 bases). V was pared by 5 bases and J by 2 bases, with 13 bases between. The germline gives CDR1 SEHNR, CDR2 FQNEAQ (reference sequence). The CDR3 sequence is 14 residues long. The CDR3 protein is CASSLYRDTYEQYF. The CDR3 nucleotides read TGTGCCAGCAGCCTGTACAGGGACACCTACGAGCAGTACTTC.

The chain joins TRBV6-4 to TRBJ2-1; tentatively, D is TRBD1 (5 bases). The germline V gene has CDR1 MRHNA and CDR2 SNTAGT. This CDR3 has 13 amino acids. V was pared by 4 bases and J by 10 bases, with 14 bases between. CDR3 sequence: CASSVQGGKEQFF. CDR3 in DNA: TGTGCCAGCAGTGTGCAGGGCGGTAAGGAGCAGTTCTTC.

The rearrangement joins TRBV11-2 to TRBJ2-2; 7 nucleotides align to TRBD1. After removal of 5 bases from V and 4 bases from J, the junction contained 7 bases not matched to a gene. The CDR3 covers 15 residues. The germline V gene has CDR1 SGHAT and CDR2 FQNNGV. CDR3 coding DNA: TGTGCCAGCAGCCCTTCGACAGGGATCACCGGGGAGCTGTTTTTT. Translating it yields CASSPSTGITGELFF. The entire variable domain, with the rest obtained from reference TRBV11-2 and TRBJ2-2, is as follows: EAGVAQSPRYKIIEKRQSVAFWCNPISGHATLYWYQQILGQGPKLLIQFQNNGVVDDSQLPKDRFSAERLKGVDSTLKIQPAKLEDSAVYLCASSPSTGITGELFFGEGSRLTVL.

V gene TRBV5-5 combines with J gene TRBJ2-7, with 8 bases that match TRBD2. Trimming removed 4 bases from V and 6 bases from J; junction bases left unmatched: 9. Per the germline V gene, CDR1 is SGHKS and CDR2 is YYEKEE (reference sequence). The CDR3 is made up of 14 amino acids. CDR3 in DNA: TGTGCCAGCAGCCGGAGCGGGGGCTTAGTCGAGCAGTACTTC. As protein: CASSRSGGLVEQYF. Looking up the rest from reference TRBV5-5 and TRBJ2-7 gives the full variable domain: DAGVTQSPTHLIKTRGQQVTLRCSPISGHKSVSWYQQVLGQGPQFIFQYYEKEERGRGNFPDRFSARQFPNYSSELNVNALLLGDSALYLCASSRSGGLVEQYFGPGTRLTVT.

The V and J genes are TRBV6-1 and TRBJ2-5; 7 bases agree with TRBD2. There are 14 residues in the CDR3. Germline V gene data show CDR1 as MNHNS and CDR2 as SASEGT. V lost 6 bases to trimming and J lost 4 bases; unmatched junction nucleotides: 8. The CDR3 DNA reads TGTGCCAGCAGACCAATAGCGGGCGGAGAGACCCAGTACTTC. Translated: CASRPIAGGETQYF.

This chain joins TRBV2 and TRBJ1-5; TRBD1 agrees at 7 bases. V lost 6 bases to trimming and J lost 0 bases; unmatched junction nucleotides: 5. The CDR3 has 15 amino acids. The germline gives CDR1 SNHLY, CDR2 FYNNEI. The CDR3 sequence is CASRGGTVSNQPQHF. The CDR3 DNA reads TGTGCCAGCAGGGGTGGGACAGTTAGCAATCAGCCCCAGCATTTT.

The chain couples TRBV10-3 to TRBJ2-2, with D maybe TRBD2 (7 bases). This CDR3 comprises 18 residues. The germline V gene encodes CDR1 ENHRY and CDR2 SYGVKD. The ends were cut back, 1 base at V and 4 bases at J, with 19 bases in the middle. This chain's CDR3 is CAISEYQAGLGGTGELFF. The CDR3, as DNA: TGTGCCATCAGTGAGTACCAGGCCGGACTAGGGGGCACCGGGGAGCTGTTTTTT.

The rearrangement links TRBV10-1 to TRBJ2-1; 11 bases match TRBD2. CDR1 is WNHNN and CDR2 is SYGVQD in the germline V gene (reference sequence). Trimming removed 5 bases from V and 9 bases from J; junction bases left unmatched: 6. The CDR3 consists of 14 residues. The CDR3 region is CASSSSGRLGEQFF. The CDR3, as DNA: TGCGCCAGCAGTTCTAGCGGGAGGTTGGGTGAGCAGTTCTTC.

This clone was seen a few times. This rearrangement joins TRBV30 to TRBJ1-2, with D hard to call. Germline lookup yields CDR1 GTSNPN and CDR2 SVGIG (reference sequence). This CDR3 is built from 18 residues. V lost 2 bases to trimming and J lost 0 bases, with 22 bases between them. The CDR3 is CAWSRGWGTRTSNYGYTF. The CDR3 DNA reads TGTGCCTGGAGTCGTGGGTGGGGAACTAGAACCTCTAACTATGGCTACACCTTC.

The CDR3 loop reads CSVALLAGGPYNEQFF. In DNA, the CDR3 is TGCAGCGTTGCCCTACTAGCGGGGGGTCCCTACAATGAGCAGTTCTTC. J is TRBJ2-1 and V is TRBV29-1; the match to TRBD2 covers 12 bases. This CDR3 spans 16 amino acids. V lost 4 bases to trimming and J lost 2 bases; unmatched junction nucleotides: 6. CDR1 and CDR2 (germline): SQVTM, ANQGSEA.